A single TCR beta chain is shown here with its context. Its target is unknown. These data belong to a study of cytomegalovirus exposure and HLA in healthy donors. With 60 Vbeta and 13 Jbeta primers, the PCR was carried out. Profiled with immunoSEQ multiplex PCR; TCRdb holds only in-frame clones, not every one. The sample records some 180,000 clones, around three quarters being singletons. Findings and caveats of the study: Near-uniform donor sequencing depth was presumed by presence/absence analyses. Follow-up analysis later connected one missense variant in DCLRE1C with trimming of TCR beta V- and J-genes. The authors considered a cluster of highly shared sequence variants likely to be a sequencing artifact. The records held CMV serostatus as the only immune exposure information.

The ends were cut back, 2 bases at V and 3 bases at J, with 10 bases in the middle. Germline CDR1 SGHRS, CDR2 YFSETQ. The CDR3 loop spans 14 amino acids. The clonotype comes from a woman aged 25 to 39 in good health and CMV-seronegative. This rearrangement joins TRBV5-1 to TRBJ2-3; D is ambiguous. The specimen was PBMCs. The CDR3 DNA is TGCGCCAGCAGCTTTGGGCAAGTAACAGATACGCAGTATTTT. Protein sequence: CASSFGQVTDTQYF.